The rows below give T cell receptor beta chains drawn from one sample of a study of cytomegalovirus exposure and HLA in healthy donors. TCRdb's table, derived via immunoSEQ multiplex PCR, lists solely in-frame clones and lacks some. The sample consists of 130,000 to 150,000 clones, around 77% of them appearing once. Material: PBMCs. These receptors came from a woman aged 45-65 years in good health and CMV-seronegative. Both conserved end residues are part of each CDR3. D genes are given only for firm matches. Clone size is shown for a subset of rows, as once, few, many or a class of expanded clone.

len,d_gene,j_gene,abundance,v_gene,CDR3nt,CDR3aa
17,NA,TRBJ2-2,NA,TRBV5-5,TGTGCCAGCAGCGGAAAACAGGGCGAGAGGGTAGCCGGGGAGCTGTTTTTT,CASSGKQGERVAGELFF
13,NA,TRBJ2-7,NA,TRBV7-6,TGTGCCAGCAGCCTGACAGAGACCTACGAGCAGTACTTC,CASSLTETYEQYF
16,TRBD1,TRBJ2-3,NA,TRBV27,TGTGCCAGCAGTCTAGGCTATGGGACAGGGGTCGATACGCAGTATTTT,CASSLGYGTGVDTQYF
16,NA,TRBJ1-6,NA,TRBV5-1,TGCGCCAGCAGCTTTGGTTTTCGACAGGAGGCGTCACCCCTCCACTTT,CASSFGFRQEASPLHF
13,NA,TRBJ1-1,NA,TRBV19,TGTGCCAGTCGGGACACCGGGAACACTGAAGCTTTCTTT,CASRDTGNTEAFF
13,NA,TRBJ1-5,NA,TRBV6-1,TGTGCCAGCAGCGTGCTTGAGAATCAGCCCCAGCATTTT,CASSVLENQPQHF
15,NA,TRBJ2-3,once,TRBV28,TGTGCCAGCAGTTTATGGGGGGGAGGTACAGATACGCAGTATTTT,CASSLWGGGTDTQYF
15,TRBD1,TRBJ2-7,few,TRBV6-6,TGTGCCAGCAGTTACGGGGGGACAGGGGGCGACGAGCAGTACTTC,CASSYGGTGGDEQYF
14,NA,TRBJ1-2,NA,TRBV6-1,TGTGCCAGCAGTGGGGAGCCTACTAACTATGGCTACACCTTC,CASSGEPTNYGYTF
15,TRBD1,TRBJ1-4,NA,TRBV14,TGTGCCAGCAGCCGAGGGACAGCGACTAATGAAAAACTGTTTTTT,CASSRGTATNEKLFF
16,TRBD1,TRBJ1-2,once,TRBV16,TGTGCCAGCAGCTTGGGACAGGGTGTAACTGACTATGGCTACACCTTC,CASSLGQGVTDYGYTF
19,TRBD2,TRBJ2-1,once,TRBV4-1,TGCGCCAGCAGCCAAGATGGACTAGCGGGGGCTCAACTTCGGAATGAGCAGTTCTTC,CASSQDGLAGAQLRNEQFF
12,NA,TRBJ2-7,NA,TRBV11-2,TGTGCCAGCAGCCGCGGCCCCTACGAGCAGTACTTC,CASSRGPYEQYF
14,NA,TRBJ2-2,NA,TRBV6-4,TGTGCCAGCAAGTTGCAGGGGTACACCGGGGAGCTGTTTTTT,CASKLQGYTGELFF
14,TRBD1,TRBJ2-7,once,TRBV7-8,TGTGCCAGCAGCTTAGGGGACAGGGTCCGCGAGCAGTACTTC,CASSLGDRVREQYF
14,NA,TRBJ2-1,NA,TRBV19,TGTGCCAGTAGTATGGTCCCAGGGACAAAGGAGCAGTTCTTC,CASSMVPGTKEQFF
14,NA,TRBJ2-2,NA,TRBV6-1,TGTGCCAGCAGTGGGGGCTTTAACACCGGGGAGCTGTTTTTT,CASSGGFNTGELFF
16,TRBD2,TRBJ2-1,NA,TRBV9,TGTGCCAGCAGCACACCGGTCCTAGCGGGGGGTAATGAGCAGTTCTTC,CASSTPVLAGGNEQFF
15,TRBD1,TRBJ2-1,once,TRBV5-6,TGTGCCAGCAGCTGGGGACAGACTTTGAGAAATGAGCAGTTCTTC,CASSWGQTLRNEQFF
15,TRBD1,TRBJ2-3,NA,TRBV6-1,TGTGCCAGCAGTGAAGCGGGGACAGACACAGATACGCAGTATTTT,CASSEAGTDTDTQYF
14,NA,TRBJ1-1,NA,TRBV27,TGTGCCAGCAGTAGTCGGGAAATGAACACTGAAGCTTTCTTT,CASSSREMNTEAFF